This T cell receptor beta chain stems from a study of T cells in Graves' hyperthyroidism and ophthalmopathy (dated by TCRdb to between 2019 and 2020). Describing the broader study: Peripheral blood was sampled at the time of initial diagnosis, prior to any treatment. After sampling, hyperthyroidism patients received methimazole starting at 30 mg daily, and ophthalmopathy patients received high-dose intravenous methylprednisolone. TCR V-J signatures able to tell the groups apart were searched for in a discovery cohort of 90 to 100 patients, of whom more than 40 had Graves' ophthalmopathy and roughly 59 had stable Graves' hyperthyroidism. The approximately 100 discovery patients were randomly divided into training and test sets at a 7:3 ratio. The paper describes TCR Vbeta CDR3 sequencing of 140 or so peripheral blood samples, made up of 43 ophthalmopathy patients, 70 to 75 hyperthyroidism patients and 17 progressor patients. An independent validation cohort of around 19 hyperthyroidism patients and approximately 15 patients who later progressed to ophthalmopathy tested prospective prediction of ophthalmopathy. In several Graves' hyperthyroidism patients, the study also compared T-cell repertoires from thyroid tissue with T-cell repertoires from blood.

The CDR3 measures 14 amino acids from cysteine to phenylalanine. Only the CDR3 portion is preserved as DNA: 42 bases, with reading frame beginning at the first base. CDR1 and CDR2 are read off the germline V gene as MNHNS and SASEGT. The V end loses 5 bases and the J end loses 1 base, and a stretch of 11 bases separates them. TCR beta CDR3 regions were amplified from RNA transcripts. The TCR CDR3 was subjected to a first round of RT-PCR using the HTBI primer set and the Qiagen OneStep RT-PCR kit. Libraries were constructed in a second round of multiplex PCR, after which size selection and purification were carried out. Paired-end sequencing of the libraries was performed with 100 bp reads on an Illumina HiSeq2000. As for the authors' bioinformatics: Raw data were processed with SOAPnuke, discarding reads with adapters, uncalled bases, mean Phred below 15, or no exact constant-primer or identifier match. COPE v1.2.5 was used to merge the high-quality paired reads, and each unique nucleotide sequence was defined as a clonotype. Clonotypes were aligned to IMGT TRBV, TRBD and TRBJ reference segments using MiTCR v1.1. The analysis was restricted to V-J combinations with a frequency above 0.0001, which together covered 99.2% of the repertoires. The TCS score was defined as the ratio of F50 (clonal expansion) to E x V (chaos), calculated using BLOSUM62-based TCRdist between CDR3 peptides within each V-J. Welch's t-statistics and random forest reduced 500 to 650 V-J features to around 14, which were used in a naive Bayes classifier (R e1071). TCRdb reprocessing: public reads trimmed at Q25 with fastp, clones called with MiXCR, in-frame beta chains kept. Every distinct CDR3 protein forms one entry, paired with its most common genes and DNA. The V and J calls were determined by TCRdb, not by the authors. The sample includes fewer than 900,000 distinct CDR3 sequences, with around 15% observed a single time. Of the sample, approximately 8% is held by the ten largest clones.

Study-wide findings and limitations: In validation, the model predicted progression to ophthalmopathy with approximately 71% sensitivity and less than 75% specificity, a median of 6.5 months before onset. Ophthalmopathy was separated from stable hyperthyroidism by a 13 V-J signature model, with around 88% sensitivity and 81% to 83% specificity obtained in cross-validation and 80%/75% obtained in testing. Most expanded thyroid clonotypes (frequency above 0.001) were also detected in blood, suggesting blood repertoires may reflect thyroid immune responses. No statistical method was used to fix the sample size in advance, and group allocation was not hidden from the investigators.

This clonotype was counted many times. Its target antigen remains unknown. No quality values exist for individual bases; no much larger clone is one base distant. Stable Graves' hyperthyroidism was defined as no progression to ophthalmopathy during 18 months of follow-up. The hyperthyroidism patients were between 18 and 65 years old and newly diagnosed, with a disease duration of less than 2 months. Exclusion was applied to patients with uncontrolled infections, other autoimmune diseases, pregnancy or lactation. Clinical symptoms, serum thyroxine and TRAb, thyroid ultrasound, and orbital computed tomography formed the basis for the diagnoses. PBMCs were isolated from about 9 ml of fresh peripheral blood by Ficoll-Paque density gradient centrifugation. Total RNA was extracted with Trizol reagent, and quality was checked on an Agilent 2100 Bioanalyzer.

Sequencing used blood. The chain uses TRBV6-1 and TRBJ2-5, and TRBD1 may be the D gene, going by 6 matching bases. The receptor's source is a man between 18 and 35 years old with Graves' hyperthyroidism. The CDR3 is CASSLTGPQETQYF. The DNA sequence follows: TGTGCCAGCAGTTTAACAGGGCCCCAAGAGACCCAGTACTTC.